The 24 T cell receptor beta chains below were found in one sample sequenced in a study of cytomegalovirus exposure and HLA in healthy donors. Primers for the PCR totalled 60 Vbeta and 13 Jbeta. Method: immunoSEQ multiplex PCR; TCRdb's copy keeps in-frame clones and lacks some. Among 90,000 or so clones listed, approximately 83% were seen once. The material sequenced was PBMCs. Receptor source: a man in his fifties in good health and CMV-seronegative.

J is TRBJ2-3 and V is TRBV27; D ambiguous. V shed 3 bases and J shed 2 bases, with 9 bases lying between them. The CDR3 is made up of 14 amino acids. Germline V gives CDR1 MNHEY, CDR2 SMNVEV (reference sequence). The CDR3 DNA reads TGTGCCAGCAGTTTCCTAGGTCTCACAGATACGCAGTATTTT. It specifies CASSFLGLTDTQYF.

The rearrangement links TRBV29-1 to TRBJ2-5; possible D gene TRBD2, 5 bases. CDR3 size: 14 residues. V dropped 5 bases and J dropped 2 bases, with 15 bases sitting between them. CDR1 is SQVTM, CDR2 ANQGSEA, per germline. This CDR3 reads CSVLRGGIQETQYF. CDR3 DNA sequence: TGCAGCGTTCTCCGAGGAGGAATTCAAGAGACCCAGTACTTC.

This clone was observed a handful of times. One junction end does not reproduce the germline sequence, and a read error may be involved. The CDR3 bases are TGTGCCAGCAGCTCCGGCCGACAGGGCTACGAGCACTACTTC. Translating it yields CASSSGRQGYEHYF. The rearrangement joins TRBV11-2 to TRBJ2-7, with 7 positions matching TRBD1. CDR3 length: 14 amino acids. From germline, CDR1 is SGHAT and CDR2 FQNNGV.

In nucleotides, the CDR3 is TGTGCCAGCAGTCTGGGCGCGCAGGGCTCGAATCAGCCCCAGCATTTT. Translating gives CASSLGAQGSNQPQHF. This chain connects TRBV28 to TRBJ1-5, with a weak D call TRBD1 (5 bases). The CDR3 is 16 amino acids. Looked up from germline, CDR1 is MDHEN and CDR2 is SYDVKM. V was shortened by 5 bases and J by 4 bases, with 18 bases between the two germline ends.

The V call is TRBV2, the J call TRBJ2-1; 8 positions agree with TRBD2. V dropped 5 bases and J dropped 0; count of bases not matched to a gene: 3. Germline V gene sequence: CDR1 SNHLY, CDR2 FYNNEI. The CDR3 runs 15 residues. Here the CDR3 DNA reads TGTGCCAGCAGTACAGCGGGGGCCTCCTACAATGAGCAGTTCTTC. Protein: CASSTAGASYNEQFF.

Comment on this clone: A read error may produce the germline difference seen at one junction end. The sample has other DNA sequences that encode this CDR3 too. The CDR3 DNA follows: TGCGCCACCGCGGGCACGACCTCTGGAAACACCATATATTTT. It specifies CATAGTTSGNTIYF. The chain employs TRBV19 and TRBJ1-3, with D unresolved. The germline V gene encodes CDR1 LNHDA and CDR2 SQIVND (reference sequence). The CDR3 runs 14 residues.

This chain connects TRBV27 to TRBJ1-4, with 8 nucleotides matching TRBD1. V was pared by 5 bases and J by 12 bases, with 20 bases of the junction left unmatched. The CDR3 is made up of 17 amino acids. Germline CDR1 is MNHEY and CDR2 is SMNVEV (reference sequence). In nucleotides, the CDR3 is TGTGCCAGCAGTCCCCCCCCGGGACGGACAGGGTCTGCGGAACTGTTTTTT. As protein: CASSPPPGRTGSAELFF. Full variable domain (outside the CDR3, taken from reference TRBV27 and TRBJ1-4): EAQVTQNPRYLITVTGKKLTVTCSQNMNHEYMSWYRQDPGLGLRQIYYSMNVEVTDKGDVPEGYKVSRKEKRNFPLILESPSPNQTSLYFCASSPPPGRTGSAELFFGSGTQLSVL.

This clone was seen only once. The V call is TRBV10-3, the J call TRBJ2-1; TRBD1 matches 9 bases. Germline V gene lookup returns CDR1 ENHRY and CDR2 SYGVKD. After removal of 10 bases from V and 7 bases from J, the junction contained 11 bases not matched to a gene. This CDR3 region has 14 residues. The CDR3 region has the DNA TGTGCCACCTCCCGGGGGACAGGGCGGAATGAGCAGTTCTTC. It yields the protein CATSRGTGRNEQFF.

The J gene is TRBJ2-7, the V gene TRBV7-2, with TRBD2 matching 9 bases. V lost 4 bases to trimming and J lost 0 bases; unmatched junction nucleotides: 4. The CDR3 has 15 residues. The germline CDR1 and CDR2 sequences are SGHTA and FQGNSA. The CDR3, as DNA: TGTGCCAGCAGCTCCCTAGCGGGAAGCTCCTACGAGCAGTACTTC. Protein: CASSSLAGSSYEQYF.

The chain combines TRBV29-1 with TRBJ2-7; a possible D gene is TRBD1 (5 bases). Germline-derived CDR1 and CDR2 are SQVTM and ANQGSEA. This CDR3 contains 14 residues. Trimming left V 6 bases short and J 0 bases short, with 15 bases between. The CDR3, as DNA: TGCAGCGTCGACCTGGTCGACAGCTCCTACGAGCAGTACTTC. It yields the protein CSVDLVDSSYEQYF.

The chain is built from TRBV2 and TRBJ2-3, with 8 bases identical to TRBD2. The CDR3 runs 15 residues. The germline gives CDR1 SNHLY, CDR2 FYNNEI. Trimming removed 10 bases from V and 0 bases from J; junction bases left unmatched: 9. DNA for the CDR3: TGTGCCACGTCAGCGGGAGCACATAGCACAGATACGCAGTATTTT. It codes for CATSAGAHSTDTQYF.

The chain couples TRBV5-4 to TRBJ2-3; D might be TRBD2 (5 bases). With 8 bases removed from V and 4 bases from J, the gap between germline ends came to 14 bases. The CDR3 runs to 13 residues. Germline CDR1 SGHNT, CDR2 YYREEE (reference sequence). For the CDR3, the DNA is TGTGCCAGTAGTCGGGGAGAACCAGATACGCAGTATTTT. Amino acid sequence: CASSRGEPDTQYF. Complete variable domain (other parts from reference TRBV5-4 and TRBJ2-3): ETGVTQSPTHLIKTRGQQVTLRCSSQSGHNTVSWYQQALGQGPQFIFQYYREEENGRGNFPPRFSGLQFPNYSSELNVNALELDDSALYLCASSRGEPDTQYFGPGTRLTVL.

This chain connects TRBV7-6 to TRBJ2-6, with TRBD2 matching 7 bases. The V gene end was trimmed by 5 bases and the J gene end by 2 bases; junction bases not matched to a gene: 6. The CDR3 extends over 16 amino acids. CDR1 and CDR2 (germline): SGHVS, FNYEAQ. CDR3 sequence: CASSRGVEAGANVLTF. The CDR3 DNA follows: TGTGCCAGCAGCCGGGGGGTCGAGGCTGGGGCCAACGTCCTGACTTTC.

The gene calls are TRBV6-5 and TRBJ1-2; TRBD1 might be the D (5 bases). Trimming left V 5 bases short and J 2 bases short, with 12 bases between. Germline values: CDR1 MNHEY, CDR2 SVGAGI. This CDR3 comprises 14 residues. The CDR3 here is CASSPSGSNYGYTF. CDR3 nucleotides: TGTGCCAGCAGTCCCTCAGGGTCCAACTATGGCTACACCTTC.

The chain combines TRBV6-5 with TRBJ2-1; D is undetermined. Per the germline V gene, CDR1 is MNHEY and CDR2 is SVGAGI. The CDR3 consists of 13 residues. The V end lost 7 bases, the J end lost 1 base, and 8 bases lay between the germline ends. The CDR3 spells CASTSVSYNEQFF. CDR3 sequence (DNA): TGTGCCAGCACCTCGGTTTCCTACAATGAGCAGTTCTTC.

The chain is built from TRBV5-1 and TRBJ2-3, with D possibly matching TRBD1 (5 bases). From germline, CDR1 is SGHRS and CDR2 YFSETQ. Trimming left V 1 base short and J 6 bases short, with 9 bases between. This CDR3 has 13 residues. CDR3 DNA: TGCGCCAGCAGCTTGAGTAAGGGGGATACGCAGTATTTT. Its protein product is CASSLSKGDTQYF.

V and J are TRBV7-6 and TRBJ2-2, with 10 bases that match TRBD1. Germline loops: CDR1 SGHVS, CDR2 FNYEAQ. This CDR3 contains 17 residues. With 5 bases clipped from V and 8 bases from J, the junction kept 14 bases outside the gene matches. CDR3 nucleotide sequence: TGTGCCAGCAGCAGCCCTCGGACAGGGGGGCTATGGGGGGAGCTGTTTTTT. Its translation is CASSSPRTGGLWGELFF.

The CDR3 DNA follows: TGTGCCAGCTATTCCATAGGCGGGCAAGAGACCCAGTACTTC. Encoded protein: CASYSIGGQETQYF. The V call is TRBV28, the J call TRBJ2-5, with a tentative D call TRBD2 (5 bases). V lost 8 bases and J lost 2, with 15 bases in between. Germline V gene sequence: CDR1 MDHEN, CDR2 SYDVKM. The CDR3 runs 14 residues.

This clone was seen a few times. The CDR3 DNA sequence: TGTGCCAGCATTAACAGGGGTCCCAAGAATTCACCCCTCCACTTT. It codes for CASINRGPKNSPLHF. The chain couples TRBV25-1 to TRBJ1-6; 7 nucleotides match TRBD1. V dropped 7 bases and J dropped 7; count of bases not matched to a gene: 10. The CDR3 runs 15 residues. CDR1 MGHDK and CDR2 SYGVNS come from the germline V gene.

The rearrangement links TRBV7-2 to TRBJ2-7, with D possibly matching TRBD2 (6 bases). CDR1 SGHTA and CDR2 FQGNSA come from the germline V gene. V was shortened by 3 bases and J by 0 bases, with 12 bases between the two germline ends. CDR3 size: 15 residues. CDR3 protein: CASSLEAGRSYEQYF. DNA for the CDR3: TGTGCCAGCAGCTTGGAAGCGGGCCGCTCCTACGAGCAGTACTTC.

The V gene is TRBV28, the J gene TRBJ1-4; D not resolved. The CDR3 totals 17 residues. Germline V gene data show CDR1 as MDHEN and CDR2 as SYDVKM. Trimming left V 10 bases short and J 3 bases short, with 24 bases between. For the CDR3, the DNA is TGTGCCACCGCTGGACTGTCCAGGAGGCTGGCTAATGAAAAACTGTTTTTT. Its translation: CATAGLSRRLANEKLFF.

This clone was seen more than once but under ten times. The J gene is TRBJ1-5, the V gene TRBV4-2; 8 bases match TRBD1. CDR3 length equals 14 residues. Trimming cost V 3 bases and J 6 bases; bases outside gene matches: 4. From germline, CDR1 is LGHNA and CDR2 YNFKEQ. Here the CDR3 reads CASSQDRDRQPQHF. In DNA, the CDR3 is TGTGCCAGCAGCCAGGACAGGGATCGTCAGCCCCAGCATTTT.

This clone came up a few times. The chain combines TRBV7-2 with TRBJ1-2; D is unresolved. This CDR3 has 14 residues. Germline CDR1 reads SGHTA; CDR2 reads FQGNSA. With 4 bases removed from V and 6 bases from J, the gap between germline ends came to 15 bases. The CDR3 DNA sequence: TGTGCCAGCAGCTCCCCGTCCGCCGGGAATGGCTACACCTTC. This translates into CASSSPSAGNGYTF.

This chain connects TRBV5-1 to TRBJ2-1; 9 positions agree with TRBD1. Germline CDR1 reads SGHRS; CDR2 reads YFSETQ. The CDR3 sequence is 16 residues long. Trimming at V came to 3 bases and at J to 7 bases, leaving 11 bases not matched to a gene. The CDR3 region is CASSSLGQGDFNEQFF. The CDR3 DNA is TGCGCCAGCAGCTCTTTGGGACAGGGAGATTTTAATGAGCAGTTCTTC.